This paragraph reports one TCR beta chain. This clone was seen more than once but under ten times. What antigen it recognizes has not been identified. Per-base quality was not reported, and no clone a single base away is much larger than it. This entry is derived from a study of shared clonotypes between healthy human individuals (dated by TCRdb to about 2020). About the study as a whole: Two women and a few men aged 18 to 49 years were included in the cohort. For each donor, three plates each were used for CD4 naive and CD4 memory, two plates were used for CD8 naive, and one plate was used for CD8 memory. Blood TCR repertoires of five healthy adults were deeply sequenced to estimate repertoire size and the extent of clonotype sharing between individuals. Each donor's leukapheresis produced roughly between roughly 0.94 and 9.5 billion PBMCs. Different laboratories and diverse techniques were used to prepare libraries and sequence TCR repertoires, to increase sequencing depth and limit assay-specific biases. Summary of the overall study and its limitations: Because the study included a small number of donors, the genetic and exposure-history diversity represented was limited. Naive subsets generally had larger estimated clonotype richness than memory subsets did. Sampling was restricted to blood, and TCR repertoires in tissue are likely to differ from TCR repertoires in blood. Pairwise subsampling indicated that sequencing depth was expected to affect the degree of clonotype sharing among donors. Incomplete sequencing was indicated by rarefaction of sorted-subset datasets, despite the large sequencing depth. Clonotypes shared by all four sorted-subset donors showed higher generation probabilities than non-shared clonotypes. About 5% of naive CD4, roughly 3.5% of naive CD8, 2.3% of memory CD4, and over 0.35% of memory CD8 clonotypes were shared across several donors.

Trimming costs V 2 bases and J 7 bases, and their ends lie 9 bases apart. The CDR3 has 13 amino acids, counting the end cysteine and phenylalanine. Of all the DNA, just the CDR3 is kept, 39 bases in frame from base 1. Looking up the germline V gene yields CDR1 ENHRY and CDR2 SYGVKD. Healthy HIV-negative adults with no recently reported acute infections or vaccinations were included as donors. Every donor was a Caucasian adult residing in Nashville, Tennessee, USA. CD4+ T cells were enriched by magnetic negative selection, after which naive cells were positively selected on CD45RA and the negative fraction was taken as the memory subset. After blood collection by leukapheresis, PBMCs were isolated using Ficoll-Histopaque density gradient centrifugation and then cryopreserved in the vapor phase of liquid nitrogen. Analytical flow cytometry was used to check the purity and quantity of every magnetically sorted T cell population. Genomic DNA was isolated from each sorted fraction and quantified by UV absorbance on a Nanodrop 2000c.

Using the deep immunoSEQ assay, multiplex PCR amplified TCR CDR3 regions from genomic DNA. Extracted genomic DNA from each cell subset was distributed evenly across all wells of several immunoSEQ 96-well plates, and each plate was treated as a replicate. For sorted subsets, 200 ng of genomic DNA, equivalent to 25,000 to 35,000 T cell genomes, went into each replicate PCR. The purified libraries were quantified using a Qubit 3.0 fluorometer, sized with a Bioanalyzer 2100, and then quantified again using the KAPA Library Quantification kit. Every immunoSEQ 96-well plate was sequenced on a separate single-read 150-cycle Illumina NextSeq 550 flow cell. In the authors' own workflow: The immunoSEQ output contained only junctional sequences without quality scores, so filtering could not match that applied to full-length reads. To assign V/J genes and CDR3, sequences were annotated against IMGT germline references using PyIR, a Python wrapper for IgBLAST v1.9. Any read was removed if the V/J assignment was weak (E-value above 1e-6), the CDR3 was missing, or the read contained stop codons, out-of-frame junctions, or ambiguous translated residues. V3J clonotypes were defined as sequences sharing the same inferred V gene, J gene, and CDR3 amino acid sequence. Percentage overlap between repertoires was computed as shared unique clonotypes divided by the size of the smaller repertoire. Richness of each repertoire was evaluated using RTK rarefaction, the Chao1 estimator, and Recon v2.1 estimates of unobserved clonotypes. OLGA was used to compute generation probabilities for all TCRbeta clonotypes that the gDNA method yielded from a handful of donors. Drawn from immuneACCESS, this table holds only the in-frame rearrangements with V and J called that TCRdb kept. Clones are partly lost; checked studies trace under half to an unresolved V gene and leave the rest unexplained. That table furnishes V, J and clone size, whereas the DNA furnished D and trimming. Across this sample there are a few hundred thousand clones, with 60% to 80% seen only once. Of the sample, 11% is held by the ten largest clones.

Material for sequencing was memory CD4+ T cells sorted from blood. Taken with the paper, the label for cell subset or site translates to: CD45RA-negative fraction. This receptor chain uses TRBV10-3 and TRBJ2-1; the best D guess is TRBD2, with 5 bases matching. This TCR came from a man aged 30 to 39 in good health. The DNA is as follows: TGTGCCATCAGTGAGGGTACTAGGAATGAGCAGTTCTTC. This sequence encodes CAISEGTRNEQFF.